These 28 T cell receptor beta chains originate from one sample sequenced in a study of preoperative IRX-2 immunotherapy in early breast cancer. The assay was immunoSEQ multiplex PCR, and TCRdb's table has in-frame clones only and misses some. The sample has roughly 27,000 clones, around 75% seen once. Treatment defined: preoperative locoregional IRX-2 cytokine immunotherapy. The sample in question was lymph node tissue, obtained after IRX-2 immunotherapy. The receptors were gathered from a human donor with breast cancer.

The chain joins TRBV19 to TRBJ2-7; no firm D call. The CDR3 has 14 amino acids. Germline V lookup: CDR1 LNHDA, CDR2 SQIVND (reference sequence). V was trimmed by 3 bases and J by 0 bases, leaving 9 bases between them. CDR3 in DNA: TGTGCCAGTAGTATTACGGTCATCTCCTACGAGCAGTACTTC. This translates into CASSITVISYEQYF. The full variable domain, with the rest looked up from reference TRBV19 and TRBJ2-7, is DGGITQSPKYLFRKEGQNVTLSCEQNLNHDAMYWYRQDPGQGLRLIYYSQIVNDFQKGDIAEGYSVSREKKESFPLTVTSAQKNPTAFYLCASSITVISYEQYFGPGTRLTVT.

About this clone: Germline and junction disagree at one end, which may indicate a read error. The chain links TRBV5-4 to TRBJ1-2; no definite D call. Germline V gene lookup returns CDR1 SGHNT and CDR2 YYREEE (reference sequence). This CDR3 has 13 residues. CDR3 coding DNA: TGTGCCAGAAGCTTACTCCCGGTACATGGCTACACCTTC. It codes for CARSLLPVHGYTF.

This rearrangement joins TRBV11-3 to TRBJ2-7; D is possibly TRBD1 or TRBD2 (5 bases each). Trimming shortened V by 5 bases and J by 2 bases, and 16 bases separated the two germline ends. The CDR3 extends over 15 amino acids. The V gene's germline CDR1 is SGHNT and CDR2 YENEEA. The CDR3 sequence: CASSPHIEGPYEQYF. The CDR3 bases are TGTGCCAGCAGCCCCCATATCGAGGGACCCTACGAGCAGTACTTC. Based on the CDR3 plus reference TRBV11-3 and TRBJ2-7, the full variable domain is EAGVVQSPRYKIIEKKQPVAFWCNPISGHNTLYWYLQNLGQGPELLIRYENEEAVDDSQLPKDRFSAERLKGVDSTLKIQPAELGDSAVYLCASSPHIEGPYEQYFGPGTRLTVT.

This clone was picked up one time. The rearrangement links TRBV19 to TRBJ2-3; D is perhaps TRBD1 or TRBD2 (5 bases each). The CDR3 runs to 13 residues. V lost 4 bases, J lost 7 bases, and 12 bases lay in between. Germline V lookup: CDR1 LNHDA, CDR2 SQIVND (reference sequence). The CDR3 here is CASSTTRGYTQYF. CDR3 nucleotide sequence: TGTGCCAGTAGTACCACTCGGGGCTATACGCAGTATTTT.

The V call is TRBV28, the J call TRBJ2-7; D not resolved. V dropped 6 bases and J dropped 7 bases, with 22 bases sitting between them. This CDR3 region has 15 residues. Germline CDR1 is MDHEN and CDR2 is SYDVKM. The CDR3 nucleotides are TGTGCCAGCAGCCAAATCGGTAGCTCCATAGGGGAGCAGTACTTC. Amino acid sequence: CASSQIGSSIGEQYF.

The chain couples TRBV11-3 to TRBJ2-7; perhaps TRBD1 as D (6 bases). This CDR3 is built from 15 residues. Germline V gene data show CDR1 as SGHNT and CDR2 as YENEEA. The V end lost 4 bases, the J end lost 2 bases, and 15 bases lay between the germline ends. CDR3 protein: CASSYRTAGTYEQYF. In DNA, the CDR3 is TGTGCCAGCAGCTACAGGACAGCTGGAACCTACGAGCAGTACTTC.

The chain is built from TRBV7-1 and TRBJ2-3; D unclear. TRBV7-1 is given ORF status, its function remaining uncertain. The V and J ends lost 7 bases and 0 bases respectively, with 8 bases between them. The CDR3 is made up of 13 amino acids. CDR3: CASNGPSTDTQYF. The CDR3 DNA reads TGTGCCAGCAATGGGCCCAGCACAGATACGCAGTATTTT.

The chain has TRBV15 and TRBJ2-3; the match to TRBD2 covers 8 bases. V lost 3 bases to trimming and J lost 2 bases; unmatched junction nucleotides: 4. The CDR3 covers 15 residues. CDR1 is LNHNV and CDR2 is YYDKDF in the germline V gene (reference sequence). The CDR3, as DNA: TGTGCCACCAGCAGGGGACTAGGGACCACAGATACGCAGTATTTT. As protein: CATSRGLGTTDTQYF.

This clone was picked up a small number of times. The chain carries TRBV11-3 and TRBJ1-2, with TRBD1 identical over 8 bases. The CDR3 extends over 14 amino acids. Germline CDR1 is SGHNT and CDR2 is YENEEA. Trimming at V came to 7 bases and at J to 0 bases, leaving 4 bases not matched to a gene. CDR3 nucleotides: TGTGCCAGCAACGGACAGGGAGCTAACTATGGCTACACCTTC. It yields the protein CASNGQGANYGYTF.

The chain carries TRBV28 and TRBJ1-4; weak D call: TRBD1 (5 bases). CDR1 and CDR2 from the germline V gene are MDHEN and SYDVKM. V lost 6 bases to trimming and J lost 8 bases, with 16 bases between them. The CDR3 runs to 14 residues. CDR3 sequence: CASRSQGSKEKLFF. The CDR3 DNA reads TGTGCCAGCAGGTCTCAGGGTTCAAAGGAAAAACTGTTTTTT.

This chain joins TRBV11-3 and TRBJ1-4; D is unresolved. V lost 3 bases, J lost 2 bases, and 10 bases lay in between. Looked up from germline, CDR1 is SGHNT and CDR2 is YENEEA. The CDR3 sequence is 15 residues long. The CDR3 reads CASSLVSGTNEKLFF. The CDR3 DNA reads as TGTGCCAGCAGCTTGGTGAGCGGGACTAATGAAAAACTGTTTTTT.

The chain joins TRBV7-2 to TRBJ2-2; 8 nucleotides agree with TRBD1. This CDR3 has 15 amino acids. V dropped 1 base and J dropped 4; count of bases not matched to a gene: 2. The germline CDR1 and CDR2 sequences are SGHTA and FQGNSA. In DNA form, the CDR3 reads TGTGCCAGCAGCTTAGGACAGGGGACCACCGGGGAGCTGTTTTTT. It yields the protein CASSLGQGTTGELFF.

This chain uses TRBV28 with TRBJ2-3; D is unresolved. V was clipped by 5 bases and J by 6 bases, with 9 bases between them. Germline CDR1 and CDR2: MDHEN and SYDVKM. The CDR3 has 12 amino acids. CDR3 sequence: CASSPRSDTQYF. The CDR3 bases are TGTGCCAGCAGTCCTCGTTCGGATACGCAGTATTTT.

The rearrangement uses TRBV29-1 and TRBJ2-3; a weak D match, TRBD1 (5 bases). The V and J ends lost 5 bases and 0 bases respectively, with 9 bases between them. CDR3 size: 13 residues. Germline-derived CDR1 and CDR2 are SQVTM and ANQGSEA. For the CDR3, the DNA is TGCAGCGTTTTTGGGGCTAGCACAGATACGCAGTATTTT. It specifies CSVFGASTDTQYF.

In its sample, this clone was seen a few times. The CDR3 sequence: CASNSGRMELFF. CDR3 coding DNA: TGTGCCAGTAATTCAGGCAGGATGGAACTGTTTTTT. The chain links TRBV19 to TRBJ1-4, with D hard to call. V lost 7 bases and J 12 bases, leaving 15 bases between the germline ends. CDR1 is LNHDA and CDR2 is SQIVND in the germline V gene (reference sequence). This CDR3 is built from 12 residues.

This clone was seen a single time. The rearrangement joins TRBV29-1 to TRBJ2-1; 9 nucleotides align to TRBD2. The CDR3 totals 14 residues. V gave up 4 bases and J gave up 5 bases; unmatched junction bases: 6. CDR1 is SQVTM and CDR2 is ANQGSEA in the germline V gene. The CDR3: CSVGASGIDNEQFF. In DNA form, the CDR3 reads TGCAGCGTTGGGGCTAGCGGGATAGACAATGAGCAGTTCTTC.

A note on this clone: Germline and junction disagree at one end, which may indicate a read error. The rearrangement joins TRBV11-3 to TRBJ2-7; 13 bases are a match to TRBD2. Germline V gene data show CDR1 as SGHNT and CDR2 as YENEEA. This CDR3 is built from 16 residues. CDR3: CASSSPRLAGGLLRDF. For the CDR3, the DNA is TGTGCCAGCAGCTCTCCTAGACTAGCGGGAGGCCTTTTGAGAGACTTC. Based on the CDR3 plus reference TRBV11-3 and TRBJ2-7, the full variable domain is EAGVVQSPRYKIIEKKQPVAFWCNPISGHNTLYWYLQNLGQGPELLIRYENEEAVDDSQLPKDRFSAERLKGVDSTLKIQPAELGDSAVYLCASSSPRLAGGLLRDFGPGTRLTVT.

The V call is TRBV6-7, the J call TRBJ2-1; D is perhaps TRBD1 (5 bases). Being an ORF, TRBV6-7 has a function that is uncertain. Trimming removed 9 bases at V and 6 bases at J, with 15 bases between. The CDR3 runs to 13 residues. The CDR3 nucleotides read TGTGCCAGTACTTTAGACAGTTTCAATGAGCAGTTCTTC. Protein: CASTLDSFNEQFF.

The chain employs TRBV6-8 and TRBJ1-2; D remains unclear. Trimming pared 2 bases from V and 5 bases from J, leaving 15 bases between. This CDR3 contains 15 residues. The germline gives CDR1 MNHGY, CDR2 SAAAGT. The CDR3: CASSYVSSTGYGYTF. CDR3 nucleotides: TGTGCCAGCAGTTACGTGTCGTCGACTGGGTATGGCTACACCTTC.

The rearrangement uses TRBV7-4 and TRBJ2-1; TRBD1 matches at 9 bases. In germline, CDR1 is SGHVT, CDR2 SQSDAQ. This CDR3 contains 15 residues. V was pared by 5 bases and J by 2 bases, with 4 bases of the junction left unmatched. CDR3 region: CASSQDRGTYNEQFF. CDR3 DNA sequence: TGTGCCAGCAGCCAGGACAGGGGAACCTACAATGAGCAGTTCTTC.

V gene TRBV7-1 combines with J gene TRBJ2-7; no definite D call. TRBV7-1 is flagged as an ORF with uncertain function. This CDR3 contains 13 residues. V was cut by 3 bases and J by 1 base, with 7 bases left in between. CDR3 coding DNA: TGTGCCAGCAGCTCCGCATCGTCCTACGAGCAGTACTTC. Protein: CASSSASSYEQYF.

This chain uses TRBV6-8 with TRBJ1-3; D is ambiguous. V lost 5 bases, J lost 0 bases, and 11 bases lay in between. The germline gives CDR1 MNHGY, CDR2 SAAAGT. CDR3 size: 15 residues. CDR3 DNA: TGTGCCAGCAGTGACGACCGGTACTCTGGAAACACCATATATTTT. Translated, it gives CASSDDRYSGNTIYF.

This chain joins TRBV5-1 and TRBJ1-2, with 7 bases aligning to TRBD1. This CDR3 region has 14 residues. Trimming at V came to 4 bases and at J to 4 bases, leaving 7 bases not matched to a gene. Germline V gives CDR1 SGHRS, CDR2 YFSETQ. Here the CDR3 DNA reads TGCGCCAGCAGCCTAGGGACAGAGGGCTATGGCTACACCTTC. Translation: CASSLGTEGYGYTF.

The genes are TRBV18 and TRBJ2-1; D is possibly TRBD2 (5 bases). Trimming took off 3 bases at V and 5 bases at J, with 8 bases between the two ends. This CDR3 is built from 13 residues. The V gene's germline CDR1 is KGHSH and CDR2 LQKENI. CDR3 sequence reads: CASSPRGDNEQFF. The CDR3 DNA reads as TGTGCCAGCTCACCCCGGGGAGACAATGAGCAGTTCTTC.

J is TRBJ2-7 and V is TRBV6-8; 7 bases match TRBD2. The CDR3 has 14 residues. The germline V gene encodes CDR1 MNHGY and CDR2 SAAAGT. The junction had 6 bases not matched to a gene; V was cut back by 2 bases and J by 5 bases. CDR3 DNA: TGTGCCAGCAGTTACCCGGGACTATCGAACGAGCAGTACTTC. Residues: CASSYPGLSNEQYF.

Concerning this clone: Other DNA sequences within the sample encode an identical CDR3. The chain links TRBV28 to TRBJ1-1; 7 nucleotides line up with TRBD1. With 7 bases clipped from V and 4 bases from J, the junction kept 6 bases outside the gene matches. CDR3 length: 13 residues. Looked up from germline, CDR1 is MDHEN and CDR2 is SYDVKM. The CDR3 is CASTRDRVTEAFF. CDR3 bases: TGTGCCAGCACACGAGACAGGGTCACTGAAGCTTTCTTT. The complete variable domain, with remaining parts taken from reference TRBV28 and TRBJ1-1, reads DVKVTQSSRYLVKRTGEKVFLECVQDMDHENMFWYRQDPGLGLRLIYFSYDVKMKEKGDIPEGYSVSREKKERFSLILESASTNQTSMYLCASTRDRVTEAFFGQGTRLTVV.

The gene calls are TRBV5-1 and TRBJ2-7; TRBD1 is a possible D gene (6 bases). The length of the CDR3 is 14 residues. V was clipped by 3 bases and J by 4 bases, with 14 bases between them. Germline-derived CDR1 and CDR2 are SGHRS and YFSETQ. For the CDR3, the DNA is TGCGCCAGCAGCTCGCAGGGGAGTGCGTACGAGCAGTACTTC. It is translated as CASSSQGSAYEQYF.

This clone is medium-sized (0.01 to 0.1%) in the sample. The chain uses TRBV6-8 and TRBJ2-1, with TRBD2 identical over 12 bases. The V segment lost 5 bases and the J segment 3 bases; nucleotides outside the gene matches: 2. From germline, CDR1 is MNHGY and CDR2 SAAAGT. The CDR3 sequence is 15 residues long. CDR3 sequence: CASSRLAGVYNEQFF. In DNA, the CDR3 is TGTGCCAGCAGTAGACTAGCGGGAGTCTACAATGAGCAGTTCTTC.